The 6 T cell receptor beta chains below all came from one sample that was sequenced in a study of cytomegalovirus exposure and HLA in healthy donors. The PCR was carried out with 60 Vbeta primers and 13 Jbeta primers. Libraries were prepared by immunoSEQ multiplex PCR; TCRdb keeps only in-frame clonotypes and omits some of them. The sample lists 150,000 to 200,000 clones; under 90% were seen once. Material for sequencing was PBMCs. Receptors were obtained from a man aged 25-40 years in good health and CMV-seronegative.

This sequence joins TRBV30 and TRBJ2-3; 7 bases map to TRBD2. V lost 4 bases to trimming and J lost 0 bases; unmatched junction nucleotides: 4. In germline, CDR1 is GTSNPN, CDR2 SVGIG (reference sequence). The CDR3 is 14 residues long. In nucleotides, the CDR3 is TGTGCCTGGACCCGCGGGAGTAGCACAGATACGCAGTATTTT. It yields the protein CAWTRGSSTDTQYF.

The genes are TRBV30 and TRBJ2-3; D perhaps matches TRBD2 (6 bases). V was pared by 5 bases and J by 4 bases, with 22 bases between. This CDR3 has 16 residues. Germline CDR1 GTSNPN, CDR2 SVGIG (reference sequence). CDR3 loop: CAWLKRNTEGPDTQYF. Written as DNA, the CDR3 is TGTGCCTGGCTTAAAAGGAATACGGAGGGCCCAGATACGCAGTATTTT.

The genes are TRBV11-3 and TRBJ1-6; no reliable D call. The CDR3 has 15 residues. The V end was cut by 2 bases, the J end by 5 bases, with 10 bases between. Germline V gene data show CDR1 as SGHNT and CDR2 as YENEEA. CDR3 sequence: CASSLMRWDNSPLHF. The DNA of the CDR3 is TGTGCCAGCAGCTTAATGAGGTGGGATAATTCACCCCTCCACTTT.

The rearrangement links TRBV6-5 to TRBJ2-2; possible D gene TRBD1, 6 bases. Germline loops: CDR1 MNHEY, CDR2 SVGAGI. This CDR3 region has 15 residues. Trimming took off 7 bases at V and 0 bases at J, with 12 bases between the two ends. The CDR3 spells CASTPGHPNTGELFF. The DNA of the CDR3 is TGTGCCAGCACTCCGGGACACCCGAACACCGGGGAGCTGTTTTTT.

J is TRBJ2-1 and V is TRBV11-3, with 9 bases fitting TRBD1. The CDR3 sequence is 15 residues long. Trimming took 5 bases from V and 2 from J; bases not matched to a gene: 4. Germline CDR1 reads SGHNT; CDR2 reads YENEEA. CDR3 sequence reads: CASSPGQGPYNEQFF. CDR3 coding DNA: TGTGCCAGCAGCCCCGGACAGGGGCCCTACAATGAGCAGTTCTTC.

For the CDR3, the DNA is TGTGCCACTAATCTAGCGGGAGCAGGCAATGAGCAGTTCTTC. Its translation: CATNLAGAGNEQFF. This sequence joins TRBV19 and TRBJ2-1, with 10 bases fitting TRBD2. Germline CDR1 LNHDA, CDR2 SQIVND (reference sequence). CDR3 length equals 14 residues. Unmatched junction bases numbered 9, after V lost 10 bases and J lost 6 bases. The full variable domain, completed using reference TRBV19 and TRBJ2-1, is DGGITQSPKYLFRKEGQNVTLSCEQNLNHDAMYWYRQDPGQGLRLIYYSQIVNDFQKGDIAEGYSVSREKKESFPLTVTSAQKNPTAFYLCATNLAGAGNEQFFGPGTRLTVL.